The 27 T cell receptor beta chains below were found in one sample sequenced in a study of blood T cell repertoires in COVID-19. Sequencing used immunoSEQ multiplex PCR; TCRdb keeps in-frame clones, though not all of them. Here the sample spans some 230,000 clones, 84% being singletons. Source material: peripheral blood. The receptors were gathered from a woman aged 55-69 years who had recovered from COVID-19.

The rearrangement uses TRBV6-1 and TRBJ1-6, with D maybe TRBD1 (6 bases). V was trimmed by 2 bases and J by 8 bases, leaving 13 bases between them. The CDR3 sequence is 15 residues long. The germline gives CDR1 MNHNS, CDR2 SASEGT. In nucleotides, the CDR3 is TGTGCCAGCAGTGAATTGAGACAGGTCGATTCACCCCTCCACTTT. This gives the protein CASSELRQVDSPLHF.

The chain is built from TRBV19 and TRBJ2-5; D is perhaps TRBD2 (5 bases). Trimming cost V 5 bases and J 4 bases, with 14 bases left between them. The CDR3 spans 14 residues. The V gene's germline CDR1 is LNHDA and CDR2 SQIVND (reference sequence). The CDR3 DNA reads TGTGCCAGTAGTCAGACCCCCCGGGGAGAGACCCAGTACTTC. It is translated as CASSQTPRGETQYF.

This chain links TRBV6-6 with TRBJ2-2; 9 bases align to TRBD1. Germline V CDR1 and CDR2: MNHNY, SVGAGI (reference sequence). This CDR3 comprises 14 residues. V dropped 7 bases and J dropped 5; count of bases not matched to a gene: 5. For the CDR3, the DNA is TGTGCCAGCAAACAGGGGGCGTGGACCGGGGAGCTGTTTTTT. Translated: CASKQGAWTGELFF.

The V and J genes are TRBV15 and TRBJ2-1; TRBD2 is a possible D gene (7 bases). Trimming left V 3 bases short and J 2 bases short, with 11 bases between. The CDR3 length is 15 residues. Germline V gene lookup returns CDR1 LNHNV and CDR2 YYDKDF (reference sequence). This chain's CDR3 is CATSRSGGPYNEQFF. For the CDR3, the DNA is TGTGCCACCAGCAGGTCCGGGGGGCCCTACAATGAGCAGTTCTTC.

The CDR3 DNA reads TGTGCCAGCAACGGACAGGGGGCCTCACCCCTCCACTTT. It is translated as CASNGQGASPLHF. The chain employs TRBV2 and TRBJ1-6, with 11 bases lining up with TRBD1. The V segment lost 7 bases and the J segment 10 bases; nucleotides outside the gene matches: 3. This CDR3 has 13 residues. Germline loops: CDR1 SNHLY, CDR2 FYNNEI.

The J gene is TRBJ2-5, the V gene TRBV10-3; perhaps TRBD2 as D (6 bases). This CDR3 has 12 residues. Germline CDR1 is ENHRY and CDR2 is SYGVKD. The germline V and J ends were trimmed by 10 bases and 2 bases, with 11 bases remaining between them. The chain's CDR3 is CATSGGQETQYF. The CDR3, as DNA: TGTGCCACCTCTGGGGGGCAAGAGACCCAGTACTTC.

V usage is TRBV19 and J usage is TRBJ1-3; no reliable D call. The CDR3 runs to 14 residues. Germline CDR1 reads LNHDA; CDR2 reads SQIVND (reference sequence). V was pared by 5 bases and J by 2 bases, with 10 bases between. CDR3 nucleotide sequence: TGTGCCAGTAGTCCTGCTCAGGCTGGAAACACCATATATTTT. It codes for CASSPAQAGNTIYF.

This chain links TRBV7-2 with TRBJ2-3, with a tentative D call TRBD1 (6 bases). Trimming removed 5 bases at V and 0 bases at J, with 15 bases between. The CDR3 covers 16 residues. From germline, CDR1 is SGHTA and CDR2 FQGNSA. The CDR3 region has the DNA TGTGCCAGCAGCCTTTACAGGGTGAGGAGCACAGATACGCAGTATTTT. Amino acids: CASSLYRVRSTDTQYF.

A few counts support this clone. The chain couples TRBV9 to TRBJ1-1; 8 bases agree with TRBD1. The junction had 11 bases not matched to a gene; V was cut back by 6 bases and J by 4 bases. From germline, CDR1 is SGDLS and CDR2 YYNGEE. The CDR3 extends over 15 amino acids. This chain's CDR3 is CASNPTGAVGTEAFF. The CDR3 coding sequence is TGTGCCAGCAACCCGACAGGGGCGGTAGGCACTGAAGCTTTCTTT.

The CDR3: CASSIVGTDTQYF. The CDR3 DNA reads TGTGCCAGTAGTATTGTAGGCACAGATACGCAGTATTTT. The genes are TRBV19 and TRBJ2-3; no firm D call. Trimming removed 3 bases at V and 1 base at J, with 5 bases between. Germline values: CDR1 LNHDA, CDR2 SQIVND (reference sequence). This CDR3 has 13 residues.

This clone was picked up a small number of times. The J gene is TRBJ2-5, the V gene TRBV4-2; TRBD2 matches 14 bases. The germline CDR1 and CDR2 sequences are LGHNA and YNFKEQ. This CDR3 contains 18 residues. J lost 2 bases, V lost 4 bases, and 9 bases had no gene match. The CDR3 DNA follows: TGTGCCAGCAGCCCCCTGACTAGCGGGGGGGCCGGGCAAGAGACCCAGTACTTC. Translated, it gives CASSPLTSGGAGQETQYF.

CDR3 DNA sequence: TGTGCCAGCAGCGGACGACTAGCGGGGTTTTTCAATGAGCAGTTCTTC. It encodes CASSGRLAGFFNEQFF. This chain connects TRBV7-2 to TRBJ2-1, with 11 bases lining up with TRBD2. Germline CDR1 and CDR2: SGHTA and FQGNSA. The CDR3 runs 16 residues. The junction had 9 bases not matched to a gene; V was cut back by 5 bases and J by 6 bases. The full variable domain, in which reference TRBV7-2 and TRBJ2-1 provide the parts outside the CDR3, is GAGVSQSPSNKVTEKGKDVELRCDPISGHTALYWYRQSLGQGLEFLIYFQGNSAPDKSGLPSDRFSAERTGGSVSTLTIQRTQQEDSAVYLCASSGRLAGFFNEQFFGPGTRLTVL.

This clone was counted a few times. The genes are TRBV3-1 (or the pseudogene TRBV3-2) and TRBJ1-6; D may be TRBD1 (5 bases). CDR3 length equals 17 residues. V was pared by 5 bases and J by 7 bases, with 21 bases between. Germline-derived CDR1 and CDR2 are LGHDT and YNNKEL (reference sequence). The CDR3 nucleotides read TGTGCCAGCAGCGAAATCCCGCGGCGGGGGAGAAATTCACCCCTCCACTTT. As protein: CASSEIPRRGRNSPLHF.

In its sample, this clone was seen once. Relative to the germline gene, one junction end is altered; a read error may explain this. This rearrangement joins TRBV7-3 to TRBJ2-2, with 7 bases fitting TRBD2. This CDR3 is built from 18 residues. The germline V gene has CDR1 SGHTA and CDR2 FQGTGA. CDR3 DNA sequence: TGTGCCAGCAGCTTCCGGTTGCCTGATACTAAGTTACGCGGGGGAGCTGTTTTT. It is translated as CASSFRLPDTKLRGGAVF.

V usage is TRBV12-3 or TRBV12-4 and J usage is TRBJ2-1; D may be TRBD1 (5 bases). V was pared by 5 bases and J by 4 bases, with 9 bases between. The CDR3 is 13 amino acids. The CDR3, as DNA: TGTGCCAGCAGTCTGGGGCCGTACAATGAGCAGTTCTTC. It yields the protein CASSLGPYNEQFF.

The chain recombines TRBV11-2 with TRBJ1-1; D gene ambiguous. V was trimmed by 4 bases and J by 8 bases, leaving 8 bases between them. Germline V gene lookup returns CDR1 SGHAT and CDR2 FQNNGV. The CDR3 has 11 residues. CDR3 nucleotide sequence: TGTGCCAGCAGCTCCATGTCCGAAGCTTTCTTT. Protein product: CASSSMSEAFF.

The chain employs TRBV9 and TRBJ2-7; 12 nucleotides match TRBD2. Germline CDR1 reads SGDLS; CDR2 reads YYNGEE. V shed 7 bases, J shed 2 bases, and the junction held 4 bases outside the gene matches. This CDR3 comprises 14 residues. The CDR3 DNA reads TGTGCCAGCCTTGGACTAGCGGGGCCCTACGAGCAGTACTTC. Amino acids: CASLGLAGPYEQYF. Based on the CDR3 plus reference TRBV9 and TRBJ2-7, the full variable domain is DSGVTQTPKHLITATGQRVTLRCSPRSGDLSVYWYQQSLDQGLQFLIQYYNGEERAKGNILERFSAQQFPDLHSELNLSSLELGDSALYFCASLGLAGPYEQYFGPGTRLTVT.

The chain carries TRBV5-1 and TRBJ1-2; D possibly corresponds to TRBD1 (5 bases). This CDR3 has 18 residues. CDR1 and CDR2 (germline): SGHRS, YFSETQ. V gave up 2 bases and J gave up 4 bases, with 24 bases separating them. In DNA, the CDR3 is TGCGCCAGCAGCTTTGACAGCAGACCTCGACAAGACAGCTATGGCTACACCTTC. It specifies CASSFDSRPRQDSYGYTF.

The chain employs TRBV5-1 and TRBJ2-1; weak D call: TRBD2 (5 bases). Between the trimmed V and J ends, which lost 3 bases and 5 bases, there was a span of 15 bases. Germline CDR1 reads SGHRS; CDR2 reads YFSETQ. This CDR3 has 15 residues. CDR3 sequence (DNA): TGCGCCAGCAGCTCGACCAATAGGCGGGACAATGAGCAGTTCTTC. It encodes CASSSTNRRDNEQFF.

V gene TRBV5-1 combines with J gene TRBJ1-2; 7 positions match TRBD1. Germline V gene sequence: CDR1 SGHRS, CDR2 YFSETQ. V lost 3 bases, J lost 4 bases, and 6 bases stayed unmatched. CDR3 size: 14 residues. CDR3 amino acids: CASSSDRASYGYTF. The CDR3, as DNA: TGCGCCAGCAGCTCCGACAGGGCGTCCTATGGCTACACCTTC.

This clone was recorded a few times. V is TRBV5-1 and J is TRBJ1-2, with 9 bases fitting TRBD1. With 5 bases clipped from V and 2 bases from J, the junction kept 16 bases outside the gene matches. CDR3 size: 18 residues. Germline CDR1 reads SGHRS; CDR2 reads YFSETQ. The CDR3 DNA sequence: TGCGCCAGCAGTTACAACAGCCTGACAGGGGGAGCCAACTATGGCTACACCTTC. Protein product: CASSYNSLTGGANYGYTF.

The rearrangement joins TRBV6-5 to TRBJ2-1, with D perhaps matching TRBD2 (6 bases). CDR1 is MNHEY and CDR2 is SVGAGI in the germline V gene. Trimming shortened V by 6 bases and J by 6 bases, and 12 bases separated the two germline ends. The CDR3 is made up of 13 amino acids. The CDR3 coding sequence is TGTGCCAGCAGCGCGGGGCCCCTCAATGAGCAGTTCTTC. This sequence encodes CASSAGPLNEQFF.

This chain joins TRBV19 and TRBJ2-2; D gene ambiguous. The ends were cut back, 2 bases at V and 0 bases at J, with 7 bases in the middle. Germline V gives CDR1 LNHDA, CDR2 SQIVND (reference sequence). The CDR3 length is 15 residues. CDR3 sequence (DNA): TGTGCCAGTAGTATAATAGAATCGAACACCGGGGAGCTGTTTTTT. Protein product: CASSIIESNTGELFF.

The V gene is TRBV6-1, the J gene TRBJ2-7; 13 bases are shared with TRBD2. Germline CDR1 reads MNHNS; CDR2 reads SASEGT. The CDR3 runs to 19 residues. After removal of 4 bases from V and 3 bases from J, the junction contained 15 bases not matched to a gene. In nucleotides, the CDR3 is TGTGCCAGCAGTGGACTAGCGGGGGGCTTCCCGGGAAGTCTCTACGAGCAGTACTTC. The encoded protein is CASSGLAGGFPGSLYEQYF.

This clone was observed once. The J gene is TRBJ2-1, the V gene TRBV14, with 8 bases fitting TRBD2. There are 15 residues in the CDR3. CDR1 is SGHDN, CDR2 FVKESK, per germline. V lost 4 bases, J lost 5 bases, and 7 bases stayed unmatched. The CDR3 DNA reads TGTGCCAGCAGCCTCCGGGGGCGGGGGGACAATGAGCAGTTCTTC. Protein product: CASSLRGRGDNEQFF. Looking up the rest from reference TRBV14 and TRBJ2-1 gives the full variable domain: EAGVTQFPSHSVIEKGQTVTLRCDPISGHDNLYWYRRVMGKEIKFLLHFVKESKQDESGMPNNRFLAERTGGTYSTLKVQPAELEDSGVYFCASSLRGRGDNEQFFGPGTRLTVL.

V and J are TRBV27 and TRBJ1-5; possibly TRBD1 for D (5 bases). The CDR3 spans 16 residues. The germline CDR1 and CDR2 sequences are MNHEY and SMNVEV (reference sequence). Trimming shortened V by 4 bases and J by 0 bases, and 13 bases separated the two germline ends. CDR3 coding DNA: TGTGCCAGCAGTTCGAAGGGGTTTTATAGCAATCAGCCCCAGCATTTT. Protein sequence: CASSSKGFYSNQPQHF.

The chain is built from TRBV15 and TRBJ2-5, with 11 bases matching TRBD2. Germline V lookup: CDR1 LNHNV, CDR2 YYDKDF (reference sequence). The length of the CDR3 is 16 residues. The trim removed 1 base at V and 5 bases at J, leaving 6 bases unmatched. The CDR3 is CATSRGLAGGRETQYF. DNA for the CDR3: TGTGCCACCAGCAGAGGGCTAGCGGGGGGCCGCGAGACCCAGTACTTC. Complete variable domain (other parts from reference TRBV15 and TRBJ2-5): DAMVIQNPRYQVTQFGKPVTLSCSQTLNHNVMYWYQQKSSQAPKLLFHYYDKDFNNEADTPDNFQSRRPNTSFCFLDIRSPGLGDTAMYLCATSRGLAGGRETQYFGPGTRLLVL.